The 6 T cell receptor beta chains given below trace back to one sample, sequenced in a study of CD8+ T cells in alopecia areata. This sample's treatment: oral pan-JAK inhibitor, 5-10 mg twice daily. RNA extraction was followed by reverse transcription into cDNA, which acted as the sequencing template. Profiling relied on immunoSEQ multiplex PCR, and the TCRdb table lists in-frame clones only, not all of them. The sample consists of some 98,000 clones, roughly three fifths of them appearing once. Sequencing was performed on CD8+ T cells sorted from blood, taken at week 4, from a patient treated with tofacitinib. These receptors came from a human donor with alopecia areata.

The chain joins TRBV4-3 to TRBJ1-1; 11 bases map to TRBD1. This CDR3 comprises 17 residues. CDR1 and CDR2 (germline): LGHNA, YSLEER. V was pared by 3 bases and J by 4 bases, with 10 bases of the junction left unmatched. CDR3 sequence reads: CASSQGGTGGWSTEAFF. CDR3 bases: TGCGCCAGCAGCCAGGGAGGGACAGGGGGATGGAGCACTGAAGCTTTCTTT.

This clone was counted a few times. The gene calls are TRBV7-9 and TRBJ2-3; D might be TRBD2 (6 bases). V dropped 4 bases and J dropped 1 base, with 9 bases sitting between them. Germline CDR1 reads SEHNR; CDR2 reads FQNEAQ (reference sequence). This CDR3 is built from 14 residues. CDR3: CASSSGVRTDTQYF. CDR3 sequence (DNA): TGTGCCAGCAGCTCGGGGGTCCGCACAGATACGCAGTATTTT.

The V and J genes are TRBV6-5 and TRBJ2-7; D is unresolved. Looked up from germline, CDR1 is MNHEY and CDR2 is SVGAGI. The CDR3 spans 11 residues. Trimming shortened V by 0 bases and J by 5 bases, and 2 bases separated the two germline ends. The CDR3 region has the DNA TGTGCCAGCAGTTACTCGAACGAGCAGTACTTC. This gives the protein CASSYSNEQYF.

CDR3 loop: CASRGLDRHYGYTF. CDR3 in DNA: TGTGCCAGCAGGGGTTTGGACCGCCACTATGGCTACACCTTC. The rearrangement links TRBV25-1 to TRBJ1-2; D is undetermined. CDR1 is MGHDK and CDR2 is SYGVNS in the germline V gene. The CDR3 runs to 14 residues. Trimming cost V 6 bases and J 3 bases, with 14 bases left between them.

This clone occurred a few times. The gene calls are TRBV27 and TRBJ2-7; unclear D gene. V lost 0 bases to trimming and J lost 0 bases, with 9 bases between them. Germline V CDR1 and CDR2: MNHEY, SMNVEV (reference sequence). The CDR3 runs to 15 residues. CDR3 coding DNA: TGTGCCAGCAGTTTATCCCGCGGTGACTCCTACGAGCAGTACTTC. Translation gives CASSLSRGDSYEQYF.

This clone came up a few times. The chain recombines TRBV15 with TRBJ2-4; 7 nucleotides match TRBD1. V lost 0 bases and J lost 11; bases outside the gene matches: 1. The CDR3 has 12 residues. Germline V gene lookup returns CDR1 LNHNV and CDR2 YYDKDF (reference sequence). The CDR3 loop reads CATSRDTGVQYF. The CDR3 coding sequence is TGTGCCACCAGCAGAGACACAGGGGTTCAGTACTTC.